This is a list of T cell receptor beta chains from one sample in a study of blood T cells in healthy people across ages. A single record per CDR3 protein comes from TCRdb applying MiXCR to the 5' RACE reads. This sample carries about 730,000 distinct CDR3 sequences, 43% of them seen once, and the ten largest clones take 20% to 25%. Sequenced input: blood. These receptors came from a woman between 55 and 75 years old in good health. Both conserved end residues are part of each CDR3. A D gene is named only where the DNA matches it firmly. The listing skips clone size in some rows; elsewhere it reads once, few, many or a size class.

clone_size: .
v_call: TRBV12-3/TRBV12-4
cdr3_length: 15
d_call: TRBD1
j_call: TRBJ1-6
cdr3_nt: TGTGCCAGCAGGGACAGGGGCTCCTATAATTCACCCCTCCACTTT
cdr3_aa: CASRDRGSYNSPLHF

clone_size: once
v_call: TRBV4-2
cdr3_length: 16
d_call: .
j_call: TRBJ2-4
cdr3_nt: TGTGCCAGCAGCGGCGACTTGGGGATAGCCAAAAACATTCAGTACTTC
cdr3_aa: CASSGDLGIAKNIQYF

clone_size: .
v_call: TRBV4-3
cdr3_length: 16
d_call: TRBD1
j_call: TRBJ1-4
cdr3_nt: TGCGCCAGCAGCCAAGGACTGACAGGGGGAAATGAAAAACTGTTTTTT
cdr3_aa: CASSQGLTGGNEKLFF

clone_size: .
v_call: TRBV20-1
cdr3_length: 14
d_call: TRBD1
j_call: TRBJ1-6
cdr3_nt: TGCGGTGCCAAGACGACAGGGGGAAATTCACCCCTCCACTTT
cdr3_aa: CGAKTTGGNSPLHF

clone_size: .
v_call: TRBV20-1
cdr3_length: 14
d_call: TRBD2
j_call: TRBJ2-7
cdr3_nt: TGCAGTGCTAGAAATAGCGGGGGAGGCTACGAGCAGTACTTC
cdr3_aa: CSARNSGGGYEQYF

clone_size: few
v_call: TRBV9
cdr3_length: 13
d_call: .
j_call: TRBJ1-6
cdr3_nt: TGTGCCAGCAGCGGGCGGGACAATTCACCCCTCCACTTT
cdr3_aa: CASSGRDNSPLHF

clone_size: few
v_call: TRBV29-1
cdr3_length: 15
d_call: .
j_call: TRBJ2-7
cdr3_nt: TGCAGCGTTGAAGAGAAGACAGGGAGGACAGGCGAGCAGTACTTC
cdr3_aa: CSVEEKTGRTGEQYF

clone_size: .
v_call: TRBV9
cdr3_length: 16
d_call: TRBD2
j_call: TRBJ2-3
cdr3_nt: TGTGCCAGCAGCGTCCTACTAGCGGGAGGTGCAGATACGCAGTATTTT
cdr3_aa: CASSVLLAGGADTQYF

clone_size: many
v_call: TRBV4-2
cdr3_length: 15
d_call: .
j_call: TRBJ1-4
cdr3_nt: TGTGCCAGCAGCCAAGAGGCAGGGCCTAATGAAAAACTGTTTTTT
cdr3_aa: CASSQEAGPNEKLFF

clone_size: many
v_call: TRBV29-1
cdr3_length: 14
d_call: .
j_call: TRBJ2-7
cdr3_nt: TGCAGCGCGGAAGGCATGGGTAATATGGGGGAGCAGTACTTC
cdr3_aa: CSAEGMGNMGEQYF

clone_size: many
v_call: TRBV29-1
cdr3_length: 15
d_call: .
j_call: TRBJ2-5
cdr3_nt: TGCAGCGTTGACCTGCGGCAGGGTTCTGGAGAGACCCAGTACTTC
cdr3_aa: CSVDLRQGSGETQYF

clone_size: .
v_call: TRBV20-1
cdr3_length: 16
d_call: TRBD1
j_call: TRBJ2-1
cdr3_nt: TGCAGTGCCACCGGGACAGGGGCTGTCTCCTACAATGAGCAGTTCTTC
cdr3_aa: CSATGTGAVSYNEQFF

clone_size: few
v_call: TRBV10-3
cdr3_length: 15
d_call: .
j_call: TRBJ2-7
cdr3_nt: TGTGCCATCAGTGATTCCCGGGGAGAGGCCTACGAGCAGTACTTC
cdr3_aa: CAISDSRGEAYEQYF

clone_size: .
v_call: TRBV10-3
cdr3_length: 15
d_call: .
j_call: TRBJ1-4
cdr3_nt: TGTGCCATCAGTGAGTCGGGAGGAATGAGTGAAAAACTGTTTTTT
cdr3_aa: CAISESGGMSEKLFF

clone_size: .
v_call: TRBV29-1
cdr3_length: 12
d_call: .
j_call: TRBJ1-2
cdr3_nt: TGCAGCGTTTCACGTGGGGACTATGGCTACACCTTC
cdr3_aa: CSVSRGDYGYTF

clone_size: .
v_call: TRBV27
cdr3_length: 14
d_call: .
j_call: TRBJ2-1
cdr3_nt: TGTGCAAGTACCGCAGGGACCCACCACAATGAGCAGTTCTTC
cdr3_aa: CASTAGTHHNEQFF

clone_size: few
v_call: TRBV4-1
cdr3_length: 20
d_call: .
j_call: TRBJ2-2
cdr3_nt: TGCGCCAGCAGCCAAACTACTACTTACCGGGTCCTCCGTCCAAAGTGGGAGCTGTTTTTT
cdr3_aa: CASSQTTTYRVLRPKWELFF

clone_size: .
v_call: TRBV30
cdr3_length: 17
d_call: TRBD2
j_call: TRBJ2-1
cdr3_nt: TGTGCCTGGAAGCTGGAGGTAGCGGGGTACTCCTACAATGAGCAGTTCTTC
cdr3_aa: CAWKLEVAGYSYNEQFF

clone_size: .
v_call: TRBV7-9
cdr3_length: 13
d_call: .
j_call: TRBJ1-2
cdr3_nt: TGTGCCAGCAGCTGTTCTTCTAACTATGGCTACACCTTC
cdr3_aa: CASSCSSNYGYTF

clone_size: many
v_call: TRBV5-1
cdr3_length: 16
d_call: .
j_call: TRBJ1-4
cdr3_nt: TGCGCCAGCAGCTCCCGGACAGTTGCAACTAATGAAAAACTGTTTTTT
cdr3_aa: CASSSRTVATNEKLFF

clone_size: few
v_call: TRBV9
cdr3_length: 17
d_call: TRBD2
j_call: TRBJ2-1
cdr3_nt: TGTGCCAGCAGCGTAGCTAGCGGGAGTTTTTCCTACAATGAGCAGTTCTTC
cdr3_aa: CASSVASGSFSYNEQFF

clone_size: .
v_call: TRBV20-1
cdr3_length: 13
d_call: .
j_call: TRBJ1-6
cdr3_nt: TGCAGTGCCCTAGAGGGGGAAAATTCACCCCTCCACTTT
cdr3_aa: CSALEGENSPLHF

clone_size: .
v_call: TRBV27
cdr3_length: 13
d_call: .
j_call: TRBJ2-5
cdr3_nt: TGTGCCGGCAGTTTCTCGTACCAAGAGACCCAGTACTTC
cdr3_aa: CAGSFSYQETQYF

clone_size: .
v_call: TRBV10-3
cdr3_length: 18
d_call: .
j_call: TRBJ1-4
cdr3_nt: TGTGCCATCAGTGAGAAGAGACAAGGCTCTGCAACTAATGAAAAACTGTTTTTT
cdr3_aa: CAISEKRQGSATNEKLFF

clone_size: .
v_call: TRBV20-1
cdr3_length: 16
d_call: TRBD2
j_call: TRBJ2-3
cdr3_nt: TGCAGTGCTAGAGGACGGACTAGCGGGGGGTCTGATACGCAGTATTTT
cdr3_aa: CSARGRTSGGSDTQYF

clone_size: .
v_call: TRBV2
cdr3_length: 12
d_call: .
j_call: TRBJ2-3
cdr3_nt: TGTGCCAGCAGGCAGCCTATAGATACGCAGTATTTT
cdr3_aa: CASRQPIDTQYF

clone_size: .
v_call: TRBV6-6
cdr3_length: 15
d_call: TRBD1
j_call: TRBJ2-7
cdr3_nt: TGTGCCAGCAGTTACTCGACAGGGGCATCCTACGAGCAGTACTTC
cdr3_aa: CASSYSTGASYEQYF

clone_size: few
v_call: TRBV24-1
cdr3_length: 14
d_call: .
j_call: TRBJ2-1
cdr3_nt: TGTGCCACCAGTGATACCCTCCAGAGCAATGAGCAGTTCTTC
cdr3_aa: CATSDTLQSNEQFF

clone_size: few
v_call: TRBV12-3/TRBV12-4
cdr3_length: 13
d_call: TRBD1
j_call: TRBJ2-7
cdr3_nt: TGTGCCAGCAGGGACGACAGGGCTGGCGAGCAGTACTTC
cdr3_aa: CASRDDRAGEQYF

clone_size: .
v_call: TRBV9
cdr3_length: 16
d_call: .
j_call: TRBJ2-3
cdr3_nt: TGTGCCAGCAGCGTAGCTGACAGCCTCCCGACAGCTACGCAGTATTTT
cdr3_aa: CASSVADSLPTATQYF

clone_size: .
v_call: TRBV5-1
cdr3_length: 14
d_call: .
j_call: TRBJ1-2
cdr3_nt: TGCGCCAGCAGCTTGGTCGCAGTCAACTATGGCTACACCTTC
cdr3_aa: CASSLVAVNYGYTF

clone_size: .
v_call: TRBV6-5
cdr3_length: 15
d_call: .
j_call: TRBJ1-2
cdr3_nt: TGTGCCAGCACCGCACCTGGGCGCCACATCTATGGCTACACCTTC
cdr3_aa: CASTAPGRHIYGYTF

clone_size: many
v_call: TRBV12-3/TRBV12-4
cdr3_length: 17
d_call: TRBD2
j_call: TRBJ2-1
cdr3_nt: TGTGCCAGCAGTACCGGACTTGCTAGCGGGAGTTTCGATGAGCAGTTCTTC
cdr3_aa: CASSTGLASGSFDEQFF

clone_size: few
v_call: TRBV20-1
cdr3_length: 15
d_call: TRBD1
j_call: TRBJ2-7
cdr3_nt: TGCAGTGCTGGGGGACAGGGCGCCTACGCCTACGAGCAGTACTTC
cdr3_aa: CSAGGQGAYAYEQYF

clone_size: .
v_call: TRBV20-1
cdr3_length: 14
d_call: TRBD2
j_call: TRBJ2-7
cdr3_nt: TGCAGTGCTGGGACTAGCGGGGCTTTCAATGAGCAGTACTTC
cdr3_aa: CSAGTSGAFNEQYF

clone_size: .
v_call: TRBV21-1
cdr3_length: 16
d_call: .
j_call: TRBJ2-6
cdr3_nt: TGTGCCAGCAGCATTAGGACAGGGCCTGGGGCCAACGTCCTGACTTTC
cdr3_aa: CASSIRTGPGANVLTF

clone_size: .
v_call: TRBV29-1
cdr3_length: 13
d_call: .
j_call: TRBJ2-3
cdr3_nt: TGCAGCGTTGAACGGAGCTTCACAGATACGCAGTATTTT
cdr3_aa: CSVERSFTDTQYF

clone_size: few
v_call: TRBV20-1
cdr3_length: 15
d_call: TRBD2
j_call: TRBJ2-7
cdr3_nt: TGCAGTGTGAGGCGGCTAGCGGGAGGCTCCTACGAGCAGTACTTC
cdr3_aa: CSVRRLAGGSYEQYF

clone_size: .
v_call: TRBV7-3
cdr3_length: 15
d_call: TRBD2
j_call: TRBJ2-7
cdr3_nt: TGTGCCAGCAGTCGTGAAGCGGGAGCTTTTAGGGAGCAGTACTTC
cdr3_aa: CASSREAGAFREQYF

clone_size: many
v_call: TRBV20-1
cdr3_length: 14
d_call: .
j_call: TRBJ1-5
cdr3_nt: TGCAGTGCTAGCCCCGGGCGGGGCAATCAGCCCCAGCATTTT
cdr3_aa: CSASPGRGNQPQHF

clone_size: .
v_call: TRBV6-2/TRBV6-3
cdr3_length: 12
d_call: .
j_call: TRBJ2-1
cdr3_nt: TGTGCCAGCAGCCGGGTCGTGGGTGAGCAGTTCTTC
cdr3_aa: CASSRVVGEQFF

clone_size: few
v_call: TRBV20-1
cdr3_length: 15
d_call: .
j_call: TRBJ2-3
cdr3_nt: TGCAGTGCTAGCCGCCGGAAGGGAATGACAGATACGCAGTATTTT
cdr3_aa: CSASRRKGMTDTQYF

clone_size: .
v_call: TRBV20-1
cdr3_length: 13
d_call: TRBD2
j_call: TRBJ2-7
cdr3_nt: TGCACCCTCGGACTAGCGGGAAGGGGCGAGCAGTACTTC
cdr3_aa: CTLGLAGRGEQYF

clone_size: .
v_call: TRBV20-1
cdr3_length: 14
d_call: .
j_call: TRBJ1-1
cdr3_nt: TGCAGTGCCATTCCTAGGCAGGGGAACACTGAAGCTTTCTTT
cdr3_aa: CSAIPRQGNTEAFF

clone_size: .
v_call: TRBV20-1
cdr3_length: 15
d_call: TRBD2
j_call: TRBJ2-5
cdr3_nt: TGCAGTGCTAGAGACCCCGGGACTAGCTCTGAAAGGGGGTACTTC
cdr3_aa: CSARDPGTSSERGYF

clone_size: .
v_call: TRBV6-5
cdr3_length: 18
d_call: TRBD2
j_call: TRBJ2-3
cdr3_nt: TGTGCCAGCAGTTACTCGAGTACTAGCGGGGCGGGCACAGATACGCAGTATTTT
cdr3_aa: CASSYSSTSGAGTDTQYF

clone_size: .
v_call: TRBV6-5
cdr3_length: 14
d_call: .
j_call: TRBJ1-1
cdr3_nt: TGTGCCAGCAGTTACGCAGGGGAGACCCTTGAAGCTTTCTTT
cdr3_aa: CASSYAGETLEAFF

clone_size: .
v_call: TRBV5-6
cdr3_length: 14
d_call: .
j_call: TRBJ2-5
cdr3_nt: TGTGCCAGCGGCTTCCTAGGGGCTATCGAGACCCAGTACTTC
cdr3_aa: CASGFLGAIETQYF

clone_size: .
v_call: TRBV2
cdr3_length: 14
d_call: .
j_call: TRBJ1-4
cdr3_nt: TGTGCCAGCAGTGGGGAAGGGGGAGATGAAAAACTGTTTTTT
cdr3_aa: CASSGEGGDEKLFF

clone_size: .
v_call: TRBV10-2
cdr3_length: 15
d_call: .
j_call: TRBJ2-5
cdr3_nt: TGCGCCAGCAGGTCTGTTGGGGGGAACCAAGAGACCCAGTACTTC
cdr3_aa: CASRSVGGNQETQYF

clone_size: .
v_call: TRBV20-1
cdr3_length: 14
d_call: .
j_call: TRBJ1-5
cdr3_nt: TGCAGTGCCGTCCCGGGGGGCGGCAATCAGCCCCAGCATTTT
cdr3_aa: CSAVPGGGNQPQHF

clone_size: few
v_call: TRBV28
cdr3_length: 19
d_call: TRBD1
j_call: TRBJ2-3
cdr3_nt: TGTGCCAGCAGTTTAGTCTTTCAGGGCGGGGACAGGTACACAGATACGCAGTATTTT
cdr3_aa: CASSLVFQGGDRYTDTQYF

clone_size: .
v_call: TRBV20-1
cdr3_length: 14
d_call: TRBD2
j_call: TRBJ2-1
cdr3_nt: TGCAGTCCCAGCACTAGCGGGAGGGCCAATGAGCAGTTCTTC
cdr3_aa: CSPSTSGRANEQFF